These 22 T cell receptor beta chains share one sample of origin, sequenced in a study of T-cell memory formation after mild COVID-19. TCRdb recomputed calls from the 5' RACE reads with MiXCR, one row per CDR3 protein. The sample holds about 270,000 distinct CDR3 sequences; under 20% are singletons and the top ten take more than 20%. What was sequenced was PBMCs or a T cell subset sorted from them (not recorded which). Receptors originate from a young man who had mild COVID-19 (a few samples of this study predate the infection). Cell type and time point are not known.

This clonotype showed up just a few times. J is TRBJ1-1 and V is TRBV4-1; a possible D gene is TRBD1 (5 bases). The CDR3 sequence is 14 residues long. V was clipped by 0 bases and J by 4 bases, with 9 bases between them. Germline CDR1 is MGHRA and CDR2 is YSYEKL. The CDR3 DNA follows: TGCGCCAGCAGCCAAGACAGGGCGGTCACTGAAGCTTTCTTT. Its protein is CASSQDRAVTEAFF.

The rearrangement links TRBV6-5 to TRBJ2-5, with 10 bases aligning to TRBD2. From germline, CDR1 is MNHEY and CDR2 SVGAGI. With 6 bases clipped from V and 5 bases from J, the junction kept 6 bases outside the gene matches. CDR3 length: 14 residues. CDR3 DNA sequence: TGTGCCAGCAGAGTAGCGGGGGGCCTGGAGACCCAGTACTTC. Translating gives CASRVAGGLETQYF.

This clonotype was detected a few times. V is TRBV7-2 and J is TRBJ1-4, with 11 positions matching TRBD1. The CDR3 spans 15 residues. The V gene's germline CDR1 is SGHTA and CDR2 FQGNSA. The V segment lost 5 bases and the J segment 10 bases; nucleotides outside the gene matches: 9. The CDR3: CASSRTGGLYGKLFF. CDR3 sequence (DNA): TGTGCCAGCAGCCGGACAGGGGGCCTTTATGGAAAACTGTTTTTT.

This clonotype was observed many times. The genes are TRBV12-3 or TRBV12-4 and TRBJ2-5; D may match TRBD1 or TRBD2 (5 bases each). Trimming pared 5 bases from V and 4 bases from J, leaving 20 bases between. The CDR3 contains 16 residues. CDR3 sequence (DNA): TGTGCCAGCAGTCTTTATCTTGCGCCTGGGGGAGAGACCCAGTACTTC. Translating it yields CASSLYLAPGGETQYF.

The genes are TRBV2 and TRBJ2-7; D may be TRBD1 or TRBD2 (5 bases each). The length of the CDR3 is 16 residues. In germline, CDR1 is SNHLY, CDR2 FYNNEI. V lost 2 bases and J lost 2, with 16 bases in between. This CDR3 reads CASSEFGAGQTYEQYV. CDR3 nucleotides: TGTGCCAGCAGTGAATTCGGGGCAGGGCAGACCTACGAGCAGTACGTC.

This clonotype was counted between two and nine times. The rearrangement joins TRBV9 to TRBJ1-2; 7 bases are a match to TRBD1. CDR3 length: 15 amino acids. The V gene's germline CDR1 is SGDLS and CDR2 YYNGEE. After removal of 3 bases from V and 7 bases from J, the junction contained 12 bases not matched to a gene. In DNA form, the CDR3 reads TGTGCCAGCAGCGGAAAGACAGGGCGGGAAAGTGGCTACACCTTC. Amino acids: CASSGKTGRESGYTF.

The chain carries TRBV20-1 and TRBJ1-2, with D possibly matching TRBD1 (5 bases). The germline V and J ends were trimmed by 3 bases and 4 bases, with 15 bases remaining between them. The CDR3 extends over 14 amino acids. Germline V lookup: CDR1 DFQATT, CDR2 SNEGSKA (reference sequence). CDR3 region: CSASRPGLGYGYTF. The CDR3 DNA reads as TGCAGTGCTAGCCGGCCAGGGCTAGGCTATGGCTACACCTTC.

V usage is TRBV11-2 and J usage is TRBJ2-4; 8 positions agree with TRBD2. The CDR3 is 13 amino acids. The germline V gene encodes CDR1 SGHAT and CDR2 FQNNGV. V was clipped by 3 bases and J by 6 bases; unmatched bases: 1. Here the CDR3 reads CASSLAGGNIQYF. CDR3 bases: TGTGCCAGCAGCTTGGCGGGGGGAAACATTCAGTACTTC. Filled out from reference TRBV11-2 and TRBJ2-4, the complete variable domain reads EAGVAQSPRYKIIEKRQSVAFWCNPISGHATLYWYQQILGQGPKLLIQFQNNGVVDDSQLPKDRFSAERLKGVDSTLKIQPAKLEDSAVYLCASSLAGGNIQYFGAGTRLSVL.

This clonotype was counted between two and nine times. The chain links TRBV6-1 to TRBJ1-2; 9 positions match TRBD1. CDR1 is MNHNS, CDR2 SASEGT, per germline. J gave up 8 bases and V 7 bases, and 5 bases lay outside the gene matches. CDR3 length: 12 amino acids. The CDR3 protein is CASTTGGLGYTF. DNA for the CDR3: TGTGCCAGCACTACAGGGGGCCTCGGCTACACCTTC.

The rearrangement links TRBV7-2 to TRBJ2-3; D is possibly TRBD1 (5 bases). The CDR3 has 14 residues. With 1 base removed from V and 9 bases from J, the gap between germline ends came to 14 bases. The germline V gene has CDR1 SGHTA and CDR2 FQGNSA. The CDR3 DNA reads TGTGCCAGCAGCTTAGATTTGGGGCTCACAACGCAGTATTTT. Its protein product is CASSLDLGLTTQYF.

The CDR3 DNA reads as TGTGCCAGCGCTTCACGACTAGCGGGGGGGAGCACAGATACGCAGTATTTT. Protein: CASASRLAGGSTDTQYF. This chain links TRBV6-2 or TRBV6-3 with TRBJ2-3; 14 bases match TRBD2. CDR3 length equals 17 residues. CDR1 and CDR2 (germline): MNHEY, SVGEGT. Trimming took 8 bases from V and 0 from J; bases not matched to a gene: 7.

V is TRBV11-2 and J is TRBJ1-1; D gene ambiguous. V dropped 3 bases and J dropped 5 bases, with 10 bases sitting between them. Germline assignment: CDR1 SGHAT and CDR2 FQNNGV. This CDR3 is built from 13 residues. CDR3 bases: TGTGCCAGCAGCTTCATCCCGGGGACTGAAGCTTTCTTT. It is translated as CASSFIPGTEAFF.

This clonotype was observed a few times. The chain links TRBV19 to TRBJ2-7, with a tentative D call TRBD1 (5 bases). The CDR3 length is 14 residues. V shed 3 bases and J shed 0 bases, with 9 bases lying between them. Germline V gene data show CDR1 as LNHDA and CDR2 as SQIVND (reference sequence). CDR3 protein: CASSMKGNSYEQYF. In nucleotides, the CDR3 is TGTGCCAGTAGTATGAAGGGGAACTCCTACGAGCAGTACTTC.

The rearrangement links TRBV6-5 to TRBJ2-3, with 8 nucleotides matching TRBD1. The V gene's germline CDR1 is MNHEY and CDR2 SVGAGI. The CDR3 runs to 15 residues. V was pared by 5 bases and J by 4 bases, with 8 bases of the junction left unmatched. CDR3 DNA sequence: TGTGCCAGCAGTCAAGGACAGGGTAGCCCAGATACGCAGTATTTT. The encoded protein is CASSQGQGSPDTQYF.

This rearrangement joins TRBV7-6 to TRBJ1-6; possible D gene TRBD1, 5 bases. Trimming pared 2 bases from V and 10 bases from J, leaving 18 bases between. In germline, CDR1 is SGHVS, CDR2 FNYEAQ. The CDR3 covers 16 residues. The CDR3 DNA is TGTGCCAGCAGCTTAAATGTTGACAGCTCTGACTCACCCCTCCACTTT. It codes for CASSLNVDSSDSPLHF.

This clonotype occurred many times. The rearrangement links TRBV10-3 to TRBJ2-5; 11 bases are shared with TRBD2. The CDR3 covers 15 residues. J was trimmed by 1 base and V by 7 bases; bases with no gene match: 5. Germline CDR1 ENHRY, CDR2 SYGVKD. CDR3 sequence reads: CAIKNSGGGQETQYF. CDR3 nucleotides: TGTGCCATCAAAAATAGCGGGGGGGGCCAAGAGACCCAGTACTTC.

This clonotype was picked up a small number of times. J is TRBJ1-4 and V is TRBV4-3; D possibly corresponds to TRBD1 (6 bases). Trimming took 0 bases from V and 7 from J, leaving 15 bases between them. Germline V gene lookup returns CDR1 LGHNA and CDR2 YSLEER. The CDR3 is made up of 16 amino acids. CDR3 DNA sequence: TGCGCCAGCAGCCAAGATAGGGGGTCCAATGGTGAAAAACTGTTTTTT. Protein: CASSQDRGSNGEKLFF.

This clonotype was seen only a few times. The rearrangement uses TRBV7-2 and TRBJ2-5; D tentatively fits TRBD1 or TRBD2 (5 bases each). CDR3 length: 13 amino acids. The germline V and J ends were trimmed by 4 bases and 5 bases, with 11 bases remaining between them. Germline V gene sequence: CDR1 SGHTA, CDR2 FQGNSA. The chain's CDR3 is CASSSGTGETQYF. CDR3 coding DNA: TGTGCCAGCAGCTCCGGGACGGGGGAGACCCAGTACTTC.

A few counts support this clonotype. The chain combines TRBV7-3 with TRBJ2-1, with D unclear. Deletions cut 2 bases from V and 9 bases from J, with 14 bases between. CDR3 size: 14 residues. Germline-derived CDR1 and CDR2 are SGHTA and FQGTGA. CDR3 region: CASSLGLIEVEQFF. The CDR3 DNA reads TGTGCCAGCAGCTTAGGGTTAATTGAAGTTGAGCAGTTCTTC.

This chain's CDR3 is CASSLATGSSEKLFF. The CDR3 region has the DNA TGCGCCAGCAGCTTGGCCACAGGGTCAAGTGAAAAACTGTTTTTT. This chain joins TRBV5-1 and TRBJ1-4; a weak D match, TRBD1 (6 bases). Germline CDR1 reads SGHRS; CDR2 reads YFSETQ. V was pared by 0 bases and J by 7 bases, with 13 bases between. This CDR3 spans 15 amino acids. The full variable domain, in which reference TRBV5-1 and TRBJ1-4 provide the parts outside the CDR3, is KAGVTQTPRYLIKTRGQQVTLSCSPISGHRSVSWYQQTPGQGLQFLFEYFSETQRNKGNFPGRFSGRQFSNSRSEMNVSTLELGDSALYLCASSLATGSSEKLFFGSGTQLSVL.

The chain recombines TRBV5-1 with TRBJ1-1, with TRBD1 as a possible D gene (5 bases). Germline V gene lookup returns CDR1 SGHRS and CDR2 YFSETQ. Between the trimmed V and J ends, which lost 7 bases and 4 bases, there was a span of 11 bases. This CDR3 is 12 amino acids long. CDR3 loop: CASGIGGTEAFF. The CDR3 DNA is TGCGCCAGCGGCATTGGGGGCACTGAAGCTTTCTTT.

This clonotype was recorded many times. V is TRBV5-6 and J is TRBJ2-7; D tentatively fits TRBD1 or TRBD2 (5 bases each). Per germline, CDR1 SGHDT and CDR2 YYEEEE. CDR3 length equals 14 residues. V lost 4 bases, J lost 2 bases, and 13 bases lay in between. As DNA, the CDR3 is TGTGCCAGCAGCGTTGGGGACGGACCCTACGAGCAGTACTTC. Amino acids: CASSVGDGPYEQYF.